Described below is a single TCR beta chain sequence and its context. The antigen remains unidentified. Mismatch with germline at one junction end may stem from a read error. Genomic DNA acted as the template from which TCR beta VDJ combination and CDR3 sequence profiling were carried out. One entry per CDR3 protein, called by TCRdb with MiXCR from the reads. Here the sample spans a few hundred thousand distinct CDR3 sequences, 65% to 75% being singletons. This sample is drawn from a study of CD8+CD57+ T cells in acquired aplastic anemia. Study context: Sorted cells (CD4+ and CD8+) yielded DNA amounts that averaged approximately 3 ug.

This CDR3 contains 17 residues. Per germline, CDR1 LNHNV and CDR2 YYDKDF (reference sequence). Study-level findings and limits: About 30 CD8+ CDR3 sequences occurred in both the patients and the controls.

This TCR was recovered from a human donor in good health, serving as a control. The chain joins TRBV15 to TRBJ2-3; TRBD2 is a possible D gene (6 bases). The sequenced material came from sorted CD4+, CD8+, or CD8+CD57+ T cells (not recorded which) from PBMCs. CDR3 bases: TGTGCCAGCAGCCGACGGAGAGCGGGCATGCCTCCAGATAAGCAGTATTTT. Translating it yields CASSRRRAGMPPDKQYF.